This record looks at one T cell receptor (beta chain) sequence and its context. The CDR3 consists of 17 residues. V lost 1 base, J lost 0 bases, and 7 bases stayed unmatched. In germline, CDR1 is SNHLY, CDR2 FYNNEI. These data originate in a study of shared clonotypes between healthy human individuals. TCRdb keeps only in-frame clones here, not all; method: immunoSEQ multiplex PCR. The sample contains approximately 1.9 million clones, 90% to 95% of which appear only once. Positively selected for CCR7, the CD45RO-negative cells used as naive CD8 cells excluded terminally differentiated effector memory CD45RA+ cells.

Sequencing was done on a sample of naive CD8+ T cells from PBMCs. The sequence came from a man aged 18 to 29 in good health. Some clones in this sample may be carry-over from other donors' samples. The rearrangement links TRBV2 to TRBJ2-7, with 9 bases matching TRBD2. CDR3 DNA: TGTGCCAGCAGTGAAGGTCGGCTAGCGGGACGCTCCTACGAGCAGTACTTC. Amino acid sequence: CASSEGRLAGRSYEQYF.